This T cell receptor beta chain was captured by sequencing in a study of neurological immune-mediated disorders. cDNA synthesis was performed by 5'RACE with 10-nucleotide random UMIs. TCRdb recomputed calls from the 5' RACE reads with MiXCR, one row per CDR3 protein. The sample shows under 90,000 distinct CDR3 sequences, roughly 10% of them seen only once. This clonotype has a count of ten or more. As for time point: longitudinal time-point 1 (baseline). The controls, all healthy individuals, were blood bank volunteers in Maryland, USA. This TCR derives from a man younger than 40 in good health. Sequenced: PBMCs.

The chain's CDR3 is CSAPTRRGETQYF. The DNA of the CDR3 is TGCAGTGCTCCTACTAGGCGGGGAGAGACCCAGTACTTC. The chain links TRBV20-1 to TRBJ2-5; D perhaps matches TRBD2 (6 bases). V lost 5 bases, J lost 4 bases, and 14 bases lay in between. CDR1 and CDR2 from the germline V gene are DFQATT and SNEGSKA (reference sequence). The CDR3 is 13 residues long.